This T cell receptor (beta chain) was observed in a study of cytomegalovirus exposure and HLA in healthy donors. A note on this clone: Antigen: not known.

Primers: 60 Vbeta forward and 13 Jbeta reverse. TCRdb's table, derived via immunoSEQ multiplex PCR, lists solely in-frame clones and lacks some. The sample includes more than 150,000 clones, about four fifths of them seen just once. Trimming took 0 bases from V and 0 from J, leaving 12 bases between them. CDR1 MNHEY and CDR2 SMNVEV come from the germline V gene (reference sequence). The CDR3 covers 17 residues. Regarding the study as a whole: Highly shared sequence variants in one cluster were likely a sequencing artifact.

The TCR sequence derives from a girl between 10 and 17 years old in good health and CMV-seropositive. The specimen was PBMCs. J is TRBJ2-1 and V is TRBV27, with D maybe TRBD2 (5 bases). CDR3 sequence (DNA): TGTGCCAGCAGTTTATCGATCTCGCGGGCCTCCTACAATGAGCAGTTCTTC. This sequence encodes CASSLSISRASYNEQFF.